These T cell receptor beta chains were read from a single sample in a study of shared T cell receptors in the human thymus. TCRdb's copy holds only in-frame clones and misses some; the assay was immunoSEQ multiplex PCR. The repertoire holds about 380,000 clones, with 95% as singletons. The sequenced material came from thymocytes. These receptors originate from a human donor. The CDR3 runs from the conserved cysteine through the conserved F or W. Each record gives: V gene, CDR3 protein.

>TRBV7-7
CASSPRGGETQYF
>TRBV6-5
CASSCSREGTQYF
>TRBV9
CASTGVNTDTQYF
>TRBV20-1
CSARELAGEYF
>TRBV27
CASRASGIGASTDTQYF
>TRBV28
CASSLCGGGRHTQYF
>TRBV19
CASRGEKNTGELFF
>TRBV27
CASSLGNQTKTGLFKTDTQYF
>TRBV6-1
CASSEDRAGGPSEETQYF
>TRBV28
CASSPSSPPGTSGYEQYF